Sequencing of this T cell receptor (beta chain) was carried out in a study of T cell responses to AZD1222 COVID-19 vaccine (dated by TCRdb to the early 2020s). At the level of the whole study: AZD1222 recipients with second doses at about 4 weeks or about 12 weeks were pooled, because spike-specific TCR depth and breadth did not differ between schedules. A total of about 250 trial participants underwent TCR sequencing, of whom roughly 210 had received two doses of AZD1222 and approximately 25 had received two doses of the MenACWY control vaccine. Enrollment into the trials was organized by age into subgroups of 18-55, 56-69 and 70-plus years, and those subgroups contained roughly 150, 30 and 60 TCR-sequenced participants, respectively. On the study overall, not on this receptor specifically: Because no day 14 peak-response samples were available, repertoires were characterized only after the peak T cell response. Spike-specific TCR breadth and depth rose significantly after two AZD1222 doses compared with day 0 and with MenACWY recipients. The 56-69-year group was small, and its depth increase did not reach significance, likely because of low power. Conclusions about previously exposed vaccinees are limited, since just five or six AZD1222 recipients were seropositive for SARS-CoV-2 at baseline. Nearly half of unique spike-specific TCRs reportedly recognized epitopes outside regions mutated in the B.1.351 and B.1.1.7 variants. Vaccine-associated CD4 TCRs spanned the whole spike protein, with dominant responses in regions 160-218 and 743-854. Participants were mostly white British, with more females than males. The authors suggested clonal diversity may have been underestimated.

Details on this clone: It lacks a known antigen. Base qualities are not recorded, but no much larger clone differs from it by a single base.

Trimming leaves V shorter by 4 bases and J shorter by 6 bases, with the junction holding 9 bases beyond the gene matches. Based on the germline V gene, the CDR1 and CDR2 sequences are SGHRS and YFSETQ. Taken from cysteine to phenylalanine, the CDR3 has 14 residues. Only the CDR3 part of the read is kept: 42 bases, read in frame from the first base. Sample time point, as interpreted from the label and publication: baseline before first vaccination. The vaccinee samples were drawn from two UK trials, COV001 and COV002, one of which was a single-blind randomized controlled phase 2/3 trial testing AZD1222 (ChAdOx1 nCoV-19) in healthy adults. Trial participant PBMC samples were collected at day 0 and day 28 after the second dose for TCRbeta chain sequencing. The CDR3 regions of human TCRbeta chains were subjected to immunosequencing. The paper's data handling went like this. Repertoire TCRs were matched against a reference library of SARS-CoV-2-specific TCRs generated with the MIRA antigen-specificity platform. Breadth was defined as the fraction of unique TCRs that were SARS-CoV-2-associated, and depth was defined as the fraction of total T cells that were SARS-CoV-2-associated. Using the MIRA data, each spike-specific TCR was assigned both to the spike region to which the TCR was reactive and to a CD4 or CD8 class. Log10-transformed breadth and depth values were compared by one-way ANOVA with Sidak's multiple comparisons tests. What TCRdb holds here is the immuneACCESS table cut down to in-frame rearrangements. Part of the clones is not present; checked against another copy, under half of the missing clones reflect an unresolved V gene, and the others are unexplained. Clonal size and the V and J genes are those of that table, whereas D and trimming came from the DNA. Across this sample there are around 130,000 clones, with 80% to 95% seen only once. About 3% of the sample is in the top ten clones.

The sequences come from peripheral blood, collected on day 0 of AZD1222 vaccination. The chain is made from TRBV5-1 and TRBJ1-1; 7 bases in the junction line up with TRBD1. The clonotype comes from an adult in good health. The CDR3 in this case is CASSPRQGSAEAFF. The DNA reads TGCGCCAGCAGCCCTCGACAGGGATCGGCTGAAGCTTTCTTT. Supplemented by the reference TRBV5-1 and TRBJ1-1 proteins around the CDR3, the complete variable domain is KAGVTQTPRYLIKTRGQQVTLSCSPISGHRSVSWYQQTPGQGLQFLFEYFSETQRNKGNFPGRFSGRQFSNSRSEMNVSTLELGDSALYLCASSPRQGSAEAFFGQGTRLTVV.